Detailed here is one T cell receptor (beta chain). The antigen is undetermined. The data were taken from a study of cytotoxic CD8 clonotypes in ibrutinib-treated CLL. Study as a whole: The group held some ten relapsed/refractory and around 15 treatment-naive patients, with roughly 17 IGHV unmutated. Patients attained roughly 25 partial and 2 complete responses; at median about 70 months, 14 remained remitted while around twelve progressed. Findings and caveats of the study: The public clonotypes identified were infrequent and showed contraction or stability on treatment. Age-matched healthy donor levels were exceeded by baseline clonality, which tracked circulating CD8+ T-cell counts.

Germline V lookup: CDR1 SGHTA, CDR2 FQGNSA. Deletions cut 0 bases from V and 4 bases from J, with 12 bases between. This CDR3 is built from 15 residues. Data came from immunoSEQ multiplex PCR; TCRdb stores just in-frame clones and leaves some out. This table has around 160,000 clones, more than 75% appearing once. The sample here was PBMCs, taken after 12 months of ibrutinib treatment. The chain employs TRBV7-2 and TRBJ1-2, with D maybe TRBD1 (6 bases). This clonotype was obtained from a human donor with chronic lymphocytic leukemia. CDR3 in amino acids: CASSLAPGASYGYTF. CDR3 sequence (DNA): TGTGCCAGCAGCTTAGCGCCAGGGGCGAGCTATGGCTACACCTTC. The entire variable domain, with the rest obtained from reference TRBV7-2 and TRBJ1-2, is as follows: GAGVSQSPSNKVTEKGKDVELRCDPISGHTALYWYRQSLGQGLEFLIYFQGNSAPDKSGLPSDRFSAERTGGSVSTLTIQRTQQEDSAVYLCASSLAPGASYGYTFGSGTRLTVV.